The next 32 T cell receptor beta chains were all read from a single sample in a study of T cell responses to AZD1222 COVID-19 vaccine. Profiling relied on immunoSEQ multiplex PCR, and the TCRdb table lists in-frame clones only, not all of them. The repertoire holds under 150,000 clones, with 85% to 90% as singletons. This material consisted of peripheral blood, taken 28 days after the second AZD1222 dose. The receptors originated from an adult who received the AZD1222 COVID-19 vaccine.

The chain uses TRBV28 and TRBJ2-3; 9 bases match TRBD2. V gave up 7 bases and J gave up 2 bases; unmatched junction bases: 7. The germline V gene encodes CDR1 MDHEN and CDR2 SYDVKM. The CDR3 covers 15 residues. The CDR3, as DNA: TGTGCCAGCAACCCTAGCGGGGCCCTCACAGATACGCAGTATTTT. Its protein is CASNPSGALTDTQYF.

The chain employs TRBV29-1 and TRBJ2-5; the match to TRBD2 covers 8 bases. Germline assignment: CDR1 SQVTM and CDR2 ANQGSEA. The CDR3 loop spans 16 amino acids. With 5 bases clipped from V and 5 bases from J, the junction kept 16 bases outside the gene matches. CDR3 sequence reads: CSVQGTSGGPMETQYF. As DNA, the CDR3 is TGCAGCGTTCAAGGGACGTCGGGGGGGCCCATGGAGACCCAGTACTTC.

The genes are TRBV7-7 and TRBJ2-2; D may match TRBD1 or TRBD2 (5 bases each). The germline CDR1 and CDR2 sequences are SSHAT and FNYEAQ (reference sequence). V was cut by 0 bases and J by 0 bases, with 8 bases left in between. This CDR3 spans 16 amino acids. CDR3 protein: CASSLAGTANTGELFF. The CDR3 bases are TGTGCCAGCAGCTTAGCCGGGACGGCGAACACCGGGGAGCTGTTTTTT. Complete variable domain (other parts from reference TRBV7-7 and TRBJ2-2): GAGVSQSPRYKVTKRGQDVTLRCDPISSHATLYWYQQALGQGPEFLTYFNYEAQPDKSGLPSDRFSAERPEGSISTLTIQRTEQRDSAMYRCASSLAGTANTGELFFGEGSRLTVL.

The chain recombines TRBV18 with TRBJ1-1; D uncertain. This CDR3 contains 14 residues. V was cut by 2 bases and J by 1 base, with 8 bases left in between. CDR1 and CDR2 (germline): KGHSH, LQKENI. The CDR3 region is CASSPRSTNTEAFF. DNA for the CDR3: TGTGCCAGCTCACCAAGGTCTACGAACACTGAAGCTTTCTTT.

This chain joins TRBV10-3 and TRBJ1-1, with a weak D call TRBD1 (6 bases). Trimming removed 10 bases at V and 1 base at J, with 19 bases between. The CDR3 is made up of 15 amino acids. CDR1 and CDR2 from the germline V gene are ENHRY and SYGVKD. The CDR3 nucleotides are TGTGCCACCCAAAGGAGTACAGGGAAGAACACTGAAGCTTTCTTT. Residues: CATQRSTGKNTEAFF.

This rearrangement joins TRBV11-2 to TRBJ1-4; no clear D gene. The CDR3 is made up of 15 amino acids. The V gene's germline CDR1 is SGHAT and CDR2 FQNNGV. Trimming stripped 3 bases from V and 4 bases from J, with 12 bases between. The CDR3 bases are TGTGCCAGCAGCTTTCTTGTGGGGAATAATGAAAAACTGTTTTTT. It encodes CASSFLVGNNEKLFF.

The chain carries TRBV28 and TRBJ1-2; maybe TRBD1 (6 bases). This CDR3 comprises 13 residues. The germline V gene has CDR1 MDHEN and CDR2 SYDVKM. V was cut by 4 bases and J by 2 bases, with 8 bases left in between. The CDR3 region has the DNA TGTGCCAGCAGTTGGGGACACAACTATGGCTACACCTTC. Protein sequence: CASSWGHNYGYTF.

This sequence joins TRBV18 and TRBJ2-3; a possible D gene is TRBD2 (6 bases). The ends were cut back, 3 bases at V and 0 bases at J, with 16 bases in the middle. This CDR3 is built from 17 residues. Per germline, CDR1 KGHSH and CDR2 LQKENI. The CDR3 coding sequence is TGTGCCAGCTCACCGGTGGTAGCGGTCTCTAGCACAGATACGCAGTATTTT. It translates to CASSPVVAVSSTDTQYF.

This chain joins TRBV5-1 and TRBJ1-2; 8 bases fit TRBD1. V shed 4 bases, J shed 4 bases, and the junction held 9 bases outside the gene matches. The CDR3 sequence is 15 residues long. The germline CDR1 and CDR2 sequences are SGHRS and YFSETQ. The chain's CDR3 is CASSTGTGSLYGYTF. The CDR3 DNA reads TGCGCCAGCAGCACCGGGACAGGTAGTCTCTATGGCTACACCTTC.

The chain couples TRBV10-3 to TRBJ1-4; 7 bases are shared with TRBD1. The germline CDR1 and CDR2 sequences are ENHRY and SYGVKD. Trimming took 10 bases from V and 5 from J; bases not matched to a gene: 7. The CDR3 loop spans 13 amino acids. The CDR3 is CATSGTENEKLFF. DNA of the CDR3: TGTGCCACCTCCGGGACAGAAAATGAAAAACTGTTTTTT.

The chain uses TRBV10-2 and TRBJ2-7; TRBD1 matches 7 bases. This CDR3 comprises 12 residues. Germline V gene lookup returns CDR1 WSHSY and CDR2 SAAADI. With V trimmed by 4 bases and J by 6 bases, 3 bases remained unmatched. Here the CDR3 reads CASSGQGGEQYV. The DNA of the CDR3 is TGCGCCAGCAGTGGACAGGGCGGCGAGCAGTACGTC.

The V gene is TRBV6-5, the J gene TRBJ1-2; 11 bases agree with TRBD1. CDR3 length: 13 amino acids. Germline loops: CDR1 MNHEY, CDR2 SVGAGI. V lost 6 bases, J lost 8 bases, and 5 bases stayed unmatched. CDR3 sequence reads: CASRGQGARGYTF. The CDR3, as DNA: TGTGCCAGCAGAGGACAGGGGGCGCGAGGCTACACCTTC.

This clone has a single count. The CDR3 reads CASSYATMSSYEQYF. In DNA form, the CDR3 reads TGTGCCAGCAGTTACGCCACAATGAGCTCCTACGAGCAGTACTTC. The chain links TRBV6-2 or TRBV6-3 to TRBJ2-7; D call uncertain. The germline gives CDR1 MNHEY, CDR2 SVGEGT. The germline V and J ends were trimmed by 2 bases and 0 bases, with 11 bases remaining between them. The CDR3 runs 15 residues.

V gene TRBV11-2 combines with J gene TRBJ1-6; unclear D gene. The CDR3 has 14 amino acids. Germline V gives CDR1 SGHAT, CDR2 FQNNGV. With 8 bases removed from V and 5 bases from J, the gap between germline ends came to 13 bases. CDR3 nucleotide sequence: TGTGCCAGCGCAACTAAGACCGATAATTCACCCCTCCACTTT. Amino acids: CASATKTDNSPLHF.

The chain joins TRBV9 to TRBJ2-1; the match to TRBD2 covers 9 bases. V lost 5 bases to trimming and J lost 1 base; unmatched junction nucleotides: 4. The CDR3 has 15 residues. In germline, CDR1 is SGDLS, CDR2 YYNGEE. CDR3 protein: CASSISGRSYNEQFF. The CDR3 nucleotides read TGTGCCAGCAGTATTAGCGGGAGATCCTACAATGAGCAGTTCTTC.

The chain joins TRBV6-1 to TRBJ1-5; D might be TRBD1 (6 bases). CDR3 length: 20 amino acids. Trimming stripped 0 bases from V and 5 bases from J, with 26 bases between. Germline CDR1 and CDR2: MNHNS and SASEGT. This chain's CDR3 is CASSEAILRGARDYDQPQHF. The CDR3 DNA is TGTGCCAGCAGTGAAGCTATCCTTCGGGGGGCTAGGGATTATGATCAGCCCCAGCATTTT.

V is TRBV5-4 and J is TRBJ2-2; TRBD2 matches 12 bases. The CDR3 contains 16 residues. Trimming took 4 bases from V and 1 from J; bases not matched to a gene: 2. The germline V gene has CDR1 SGHNT and CDR2 YYREEE (reference sequence). CDR3 sequence reads: CASSPGLAGNTGELFF. In DNA form, the CDR3 reads TGTGCCAGCAGCCCGGGACTAGCGGGGAACACCGGGGAGCTGTTTTTT.

This clone appeared a few times. The chain links TRBV7-8 to TRBJ1-5, with a tentative D call TRBD1 (5 bases). The V end lost 6 bases, the J end lost 3 bases, and 12 bases lay between the germline ends. The CDR3 is made up of 14 amino acids. Germline-derived CDR1 and CDR2 are SGHVS and FQNEAQ. In DNA form, the CDR3 reads TGTGCCAGCAGGGAGGGGATAGTCAATCAGCCCCAGCATTTT. Amino acids: CASREGIVNQPQHF. The variable domain in full, completed from reference TRBV7-8 and TRBJ1-5, reads GAGVSQSPRYKVAKRGQDVALRCDPISGHVSLFWYQQALGQGPEFLTYFQNEAQLDKSGLPSDRFFAERPEGSVSTLKIQRTQQEDSAVYLCASREGIVNQPQHFGDGTRLSIL.

The chain is built from TRBV7-8 and TRBJ2-5, with 7 bases that match TRBD2. Unmatched junction bases numbered 17, after V lost 8 bases and J lost 5 bases. From germline, CDR1 is SGHVS and CDR2 FQNEAQ. This CDR3 is built from 16 residues. The CDR3: CASRPRRGVGHETQYF. CDR3 DNA: TGTGCCAGCCGCCCCCGACGGGGGGTGGGGCACGAGACCCAGTACTTC. The whole variable domain, remainder taken from reference TRBV7-8 and TRBJ2-5, is GAGVSQSPRYKVAKRGQDVALRCDPISGHVSLFWYQQALGQGPEFLTYFQNEAQLDKSGLPSDRFFAERPEGSVSTLKIQRTQQEDSAVYLCASRPRRGVGHETQYFGPGTRLLVL.

The chain employs TRBV12-3 or TRBV12-4 and TRBJ1-2; D is unresolved. The ends were cut back, 5 bases at V and 2 bases at J, with 9 bases in the middle. The CDR3 has 13 residues. CDR3 amino acids: CASSVQKNYGYTF. In DNA form, the CDR3 reads TGTGCCAGCAGTGTACAGAAGAACTATGGCTACACCTTC.

The chain combines TRBV9 with TRBJ2-1, with TRBD2 identical over 8 bases. Trimming cost V 4 bases and J 7 bases; bases outside gene matches: 13. Per germline, CDR1 SGDLS and CDR2 YYNGEE. The CDR3 runs 16 residues. DNA of the CDR3: TGTGCCAGCAGCTCAGACTCCGGGACTAGGCTGAATGAGCAGTTCTTC. This codes for CASSSDSGTRLNEQFF.

The gene calls are TRBV21-1 and TRBJ1-1. TRBV21-1 is shown as a pseudogene. The CDR3 is 22 residues long. The CDR3 region is CASHKTGPAWPLPSSMNTEAFF. The CDR3, as DNA: TGTGCCAGCCACAAGACGGGGCCGGCATGGCCATTACCAAGTTCCATGAACACTGAAGCTTTCTTT.

V is TRBV27 and J is TRBJ2-1; D is perhaps TRBD2 (6 bases). CDR1 MNHEY and CDR2 SMNVEV come from the germline V gene (reference sequence). This CDR3 is built from 15 residues. The V and J ends lost 0 bases and 3 bases respectively, with 9 bases between them. The CDR3 DNA reads as TGTGCCAGCAGTTTATCGCGGGGCCTCTACAATGAGCAGTTCTTC. Amino acid sequence: CASSLSRGLYNEQFF.

V gene TRBV25-1 combines with J gene TRBJ1-4; no clear D. The CDR3 has 13 amino acids. Germline assignment: CDR1 MGHDK and CDR2 SYGVNS. V was trimmed by 8 bases and J by 0 bases, leaving 7 bases between them. The CDR3 spells CASLRATNEKLFF. CDR3 in DNA: TGTGCCAGCCTGAGAGCAACTAATGAAAAACTGTTTTTT.

CDR3 bases: TGTGCCAGCACCCAGACTAGCGTGAGCACAGATACGCAGTATTTT. Protein product: CASTQTSVSTDTQYF. The chain couples TRBV9 to TRBJ2-3, with TRBD2 matching 8 bases. Germline V gene data show CDR1 as SGDLS and CDR2 as YYNGEE. The CDR3 is 15 residues long. Losses at the gene ends were 6 bases for V and 0 bases for J; bases not matched to a gene: 6.

The CDR3 sequence is CASSPGTGKLYEQYV. CDR3 in DNA: TGTGCCAGCAGCCCGGGGACAGGGAAATTGTACGAGCAGTACGTC. The genes are TRBV5-7 and TRBJ2-7; 9 bases agree with TRBD1. TRBV5-7 is identified as an open reading frame with a role that is uncertain. The CDR3 contains 15 residues. V trimming: 4 bases; J trimming: 4 bases; junction bases outside the gene matches: 9.

This chain connects TRBV15 to TRBJ2-1, with 9 nucleotides matching TRBD2. The junction had 13 bases not matched to a gene; V was cut back by 0 bases and J by 7 bases. Per germline, CDR1 LNHNV and CDR2 YYDKDF (reference sequence). The CDR3 runs to 18 residues. The CDR3 DNA reads as TGTGCCACCAGCAGAGACCCCCGAGCCGCGGGGGGGAAGAATGAGCAGTTCTTC. Translation gives CATSRDPRAAGGKNEQFF.

The genes are TRBV9 and TRBJ1-1, with D maybe TRBD1 (6 bases). This CDR3 region has 14 residues. V was trimmed by 3 bases and J by 3 bases, leaving 12 bases between them. In germline, CDR1 is SGDLS, CDR2 YYNGEE. The CDR3 DNA reads TGTGCCAGCAGCGCCAGGGGAGGGGACACTGAAGCTTTCTTT. This encodes CASSARGGDTEAFF. The variable domain in full, with the rest retrieved from reference TRBV9 and TRBJ1-1, is DSGVTQTPKHLITATGQRVTLRCSPRSGDLSVYWYQQSLDQGLQFLIQYYNGEERAKGNILERFSAQQFPDLHSELNLSSLELGDSALYFCASSARGGDTEAFFGQGTRLTVV.

This clone was seen a single time. The J gene is TRBJ1-6, the V gene TRBV30; weak D call: TRBD1 (6 bases). V was cut by 7 bases and J by 5 bases, with 12 bases left in between. The V gene's germline CDR1 is GTSNPN and CDR2 SVGIG (reference sequence). CDR3 length: 13 amino acids. This chain's CDR3 is CASRGKHNSPLHF. The CDR3 nucleotides are TGTGCCTCCAGGGGAAAGCATAATTCACCCCTCCACTTT.

The chain has TRBV2 and TRBJ1-2; D not resolved. Trimming took 7 bases from V and 4 from J, leaving 7 bases between them. Germline lookup yields CDR1 SNHLY and CDR2 FYNNEI. This CDR3 spans 11 amino acids. CDR3 protein: CASTPVYGYTF. The CDR3 coding sequence is TGTGCCAGCACCCCCGTCTATGGCTACACCTTC.

The DNA of the CDR3 is TGTGCCAGCACCGGGACACTACACAATGAGCAGTTCTTC. Its protein is CASTGTLHNEQFF. The chain joins TRBV19 to TRBJ2-1, with a tentative D call TRBD1 (6 bases). Trimming removed 9 bases from V and 5 bases from J, with 14 bases in between. The CDR3 length is 13 residues. Germline V CDR1 and CDR2: LNHDA, SQIVND (reference sequence).

This CDR3 is CASSQRGTGRDGNEKLFF. CDR3 in DNA: TGTGCCAGCAGCCAAAGGGGGACAGGGAGAGACGGTAATGAAAAACTGTTTTTT. The rearrangement uses TRBV3-1 (or the pseudogene TRBV3-2) and TRBJ1-4, with TRBD1 identical over 9 bases. This CDR3 spans 18 amino acids. V dropped 2 bases and J dropped 4; count of bases not matched to a gene: 11. Per the germline V gene, CDR1 is LGHDT and CDR2 is YNNKEL (reference sequence).